Listed below are T cell receptor beta chains from one sample, sequenced in a study of cytomegalovirus exposure and HLA in healthy donors. Profiled with immunoSEQ multiplex PCR; TCRdb holds only in-frame clones, not every one. The sample lists under 150,000 clones, more than 65% seen once, with roughly 2.7% in the top ten. Sequencing was carried out using PBMCs. These receptors were taken from a man in his forties or fifties in good health and CMV-seronegative. Each CDR3 is given with its conserved first and last residue. The D gene is left open where the match is weak. Expanded clones get a size class; other rows say once, few or many, or leave the size out.

NA	TRBV21-1	TRBJ2-7	few	TGTGCCAGCAGCAACTCGGGGGGGTCCTACGAGCAGTACTTC	CASSNSGGSYEQYF
TRBD1	TRBV18	TRBJ1-2	NA	TGTGCCAGCTCAATAACCGGGACAGAAGATGGCTACACCTTC	CASSITGTEDGYTF
TRBD1	TRBV27	TRBJ2-7	NA	TGTGCCAGCAGTAACGACAGGGGATACGAGCAGTACTTC	CASSNDRGYEQYF
TRBD1	TRBV9	TRBJ2-7	NA	TGTGCCAGCAGCGACCGGGACAGCTCCTACGAGCAGTACTTC	CASSDRDSSYEQYF
TRBD1	TRBV11-2	TRBJ2-7	NA	TGTGCCAGCAGGGCGACAGGGGCCTACGAGCAGTACTTC	CASRATGAYEQYF
TRBD1	TRBV30	TRBJ1-1	once	TGTGCCTGGAGCATCGGACAGGGGACTAACAGACCTAAAACGGAAGCTTTCTTT	CAWSIGQGTNRPKTEAFF
NA	TRBV6-5	TRBJ2-3	once	TGTGCCAGCAGTTACGCGCGGACACACGGAACGCAGTATTTT	CASSYARTHGTQYF
NA	TRBV2	TRBJ2-2	once	TGTGCCAGCGGAAGCGGACTGTTCGCGAACACCGGGGAGCTGTTTTTT	CASGSGLFANTGELFF
NA	TRBV10-3	TRBJ1-3	few	TGTGCCACGACCCGACAGAGCTCTGGAAACACCATATATTTT	CATTRQSSGNTIYF
TRBD1	TRBV6-1	TRBJ2-7	NA	TGTGCCAGCAGTGAAGGGACAGGGACCACCTACGAGCAGTACTTC	CASSEGTGTTYEQYF
TRBD1	TRBV5-8	TRBJ2-1	NA	TGTGCCAGCAGCAGCACGGGACAGCCCAGTAGGAATGAGCAGTTCTTC	CASSSTGQPSRNEQFF
NA	TRBV5-1	TRBJ1-1	NA	TGCGCCAGCAGCTTGAGCTCTCTCGTCCGTGTCACTGAAGCTTTCTTT	CASSLSSLVRVTEAFF
NA	TRBV2	TRBJ1-3	few	TGTGCCAGCAGTGCGTCACGGACAGGAAACACCATATATTTT	CASSASRTGNTIYF
NA	TRBV28	TRBJ1-2	NA	TGTGCCAGCAGTTTATATTCCGAAGACAGGCGCTTCGGCTACACCTTC	CASSLYSEDRRFGYTF
TRBD1	TRBV5-8	TRBJ2-2	NA	TGTGCCAGCAGCTTGGAGGGGGACAGGACCGGGGAGCTGTTTTTT	CASSLEGDRTGELFF
NA	TRBV19	TRBJ1-2	few	TGTGCCAGTACCGAGGCAGGACACAACTATGGCTACACCTTC	CASTEAGHNYGYTF
NA	TRBV10-3	TRBJ1-2	NA	TGTGCCATCAGGGCCAATAAGGAGGGCTACACCTTC	CAIRANKEGYTF
TRBD2	TRBV4-1	TRBJ2-3	NA	TGCGCCAGCAGCCAAGGTCCCCCAGGGCGGGGGGGCATAGATACGCAGTATTTT	CASSQGPPGRGGIDTQYF
NA	TRBV13	TRBJ2-2	NA	TGTGCCAGCAGATTACCAGGGGATACCGGGGAGCTGTTTTTT	CASRLPGDTGELFF
NA	TRBV16	TRBJ2-7	NA	TGTGCCAGCAGCCAATGGACAGACTACGAGCAGTACTTC	CASSQWTDYEQYF
TRBD2	TRBV4-1	TRBJ2-1	NA	TGCGCCAGCAGCCCTTTAGGTTCAGCGGGGGCCTACAATGAGCAGTTCTTC	CASSPLGSAGAYNEQFF
TRBD1	TRBV19	TRBJ2-1	NA	TGTGCCAGTAGTTGGACAGGCCTCTACAATGAGCAGTTCTTC	CASSWTGLYNEQFF
TRBD1	TRBV7-3	TRBJ2-7	NA	TGTGCCAGCAGCTTGGGACAGGGGATTTTGGACGAGCAGTACTTC	CASSLGQGILDEQYF
TRBD2	TRBV11-2	TRBJ2-1	NA	TGTGCCAGCAGCCCCCGGGAGCGGGGCTACAATGAGCAGTTCTTC	CASSPRERGYNEQFF
NA	TRBV9	TRBJ2-1	NA	TGTGCCAGCAGCGTAGGTGGTTCGGATGAGCAGTTCTTC	CASSVGGSDEQFF
TRBD1	TRBV7-9	TRBJ1-4	NA	TGTGCCAGCAGCATCCCGGACAGGGAGGGGGAAAAACTGTTTTTT	CASSIPDREGEKLFF
NA	TRBV19	TRBJ2-4	once	TGTGCCAGTAGTATAGTTTCCCGGGCGGGGAACATTCAGTACTTC	CASSIVSRAGNIQYF
NA	TRBV4-1	TRBJ1-2	NA	TGCGCCAGCAGCCAGCGAGGGGGACCCAGGTATGGCTACACCTTC	CASSQRGGPRYGYTF
NA	TRBV28	TRBJ1-6	few	TGTGCCAGCAGGGGGGTGGAGTGGGGGGGGAATTCACCCCTCCACTTT	CASRGVEWGGNSPLHF
NA	TRBV11-3	TRBJ2-7	once	TGTGCCAGCAGCCCAGCGGAGGGTTACGAGCAGTACTTC	CASSPAEGYEQYF
NA	TRBV5-1	TRBJ1-1	NA	TGCGCCAGCAGCTTGGGGGCTCACACTGAAGCTTTCTTT	CASSLGAHTEAFF
NA	TRBV5-1	TRBJ1-3	NA	TGCGCCAGCAGCACAATACCGGACGGGGAAAACACCATATATTTT	CASSTIPDGENTIYF
TRBD2	TRBV9	TRBJ2-5	NA	TGTGCCAGCAGCTACACCCGACTAGCGGGGGTTGAGACCCAGTACTTC	CASSYTRLAGVETQYF
NA	TRBV7-9	TRBJ2-7	NA	TGTGCCAGCAGCTTAGGTCCGTCCTACGAGCAGTACTTC	CASSLGPSYEQYF
NA	TRBV7-6	TRBJ2-7	NA	TGTGCCAGCAGCTTAGGAAGCCCGGGCGGACACTACGAGCAGTACTTC	CASSLGSPGGHYEQYF
NA	TRBV28	TRBJ1-6	NA	TGTGCCAGCAGTTCCCGGGGGGACCTGCTCCACTTT	CASSSRGDLLHF
NA	TRBV4-2	TRBJ2-3	NA	TGTGCCAGCAGCCAAGATGGCCTAGCAGGAGATACGCAGTATTTT	CASSQDGLAGDTQYF
TRBD2	TRBV9	TRBJ2-5	NA	TGTGCCAGCAGCGTAGGGACTAGCGTAAGGGAGACCCAGTACTTC	CASSVGTSVRETQYF
NA	TRBV6-5	TRBJ2-5	NA	TGTGCCAGCAGTCGCGACAGGCAAGAGACCCAGTACTTC	CASSRDRQETQYF
NA	TRBV5-4	TRBJ2-5	NA	TGTGCCAGCAGCCCTCGACATCGGGGAGAGACCCAGTACTTC	CASSPRHRGETQYF
NA	TRBV4-1	TRBJ1-2	NA	TGCGCCAGCAGCCAAGCTTGGGCAGGGAAGAACTATGGCTACACCTTC	CASSQAWAGKNYGYTF
NA	TRBV4-3	TRBJ1-3	NA	TGCGCCAGCAGCCAAGACACCAGGGATAGAAACACCATATATTTT	CASSQDTRDRNTIYF
NA	TRBV19	TRBJ1-4	NA	TGTGCCAGTCGACTCCCTGGATTAGCTGAAAAACTGTTTTTT	CASRLPGLAEKLFF
TRBD2	TRBV4-3	TRBJ2-7	NA	TGCGCCAGCAGCCAAGATAGGCGGGGGGGCCTCTACGAGCAGTACTTC	CASSQDRRGGLYEQYF
TRBD1	TRBV4-1	TRBJ2-7	NA	TGCGCCAGCAGCCACCCCGGACAGGGGTACGAGCAGTACTTC	CASSHPGQGYEQYF
TRBD1	TRBV7-9	TRBJ2-3	NA	TGTGCCAGCAGCTTAGGGCAGGGGGCCGCAGATACGCAGTATTTT	CASSLGQGAADTQYF
NA	TRBV5-6	TRBJ2-7	NA	TGTGCCAGCAGCTTAGGTGGTTGGGGGGGCCGTTTCTACGAGCAGTACTTC	CASSLGGWGGRFYEQYF
NA	TRBV2	TRBJ2-7	NA	TGTGCCAGCAAGAGTAAAGGGGGAACCTACGAGCAGTACTTC	CASKSKGGTYEQYF
NA	TRBV30	TRBJ1-5	NA	TGTGCCTGGAGTGTGACAGTCAATCAGCCCCAGCATTTT	CAWSVTVNQPQHF
NA	TRBV6-1	TRBJ1-5	once	TGTGCCAGCAGTGAAGCCGGGAGGTTTAATCAGCCCCAGCATTTT	CASSEAGRFNQPQHF
NA	TRBV27	TRBJ1-1	NA	TGTGCCAGCAGTTTATGGGGGGTGGGGGGTGGTACTGAAGCTTTCTTT	CASSLWGVGGGTEAFF
NA	TRBV29-1	TRBJ1-1	few	TGCAGTGATGGGCTAGCCAAGGCTTTCTTT	CSDGLAKAFF
NA	TRBV20-1	TRBJ1-1	NA	TGCAGTGCCACAGAGAACACTGAAGCTTTCTTT	CSATENTEAFF
TRBD2	TRBV7-8	TRBJ2-7	NA	TGTGCCAGCAGCTTAGAGGTTAGCGGGGTATTCGAGCAGTACTTC	CASSLEVSGVFEQYF
NA	TRBV6-1	TRBJ1-6	NA	TGTGCCAGCAGTGAGCCCCTGACGGGAGCATTTTCACCCCTCCACTTT	CASSEPLTGAFSPLHF
NA	TRBV6-5	TRBJ1-5	NA	TGTGCCAGCAGTGACACTTATAGCAATCAGCCCCAGCATTTT	CASSDTYSNQPQHF
NA	TRBV18	TRBJ1-6	NA	TGTGCCAGCTCACCGGACACTTATAATTCACCCCTCCACTTT	CASSPDTYNSPLHF
TRBD2	TRBV27	TRBJ2-1	NA	TGTGCCAGCAGTTTATCGAACGTGGGGGAGGGCAATGAGCAGTTCTTC	CASSLSNVGEGNEQFF
NA	TRBV19	TRBJ2-5	NA	TGTGCCAGTAGTATAGCCGGGACAACTCAAGAGACCCAGTACTTC	CASSIAGTTQETQYF